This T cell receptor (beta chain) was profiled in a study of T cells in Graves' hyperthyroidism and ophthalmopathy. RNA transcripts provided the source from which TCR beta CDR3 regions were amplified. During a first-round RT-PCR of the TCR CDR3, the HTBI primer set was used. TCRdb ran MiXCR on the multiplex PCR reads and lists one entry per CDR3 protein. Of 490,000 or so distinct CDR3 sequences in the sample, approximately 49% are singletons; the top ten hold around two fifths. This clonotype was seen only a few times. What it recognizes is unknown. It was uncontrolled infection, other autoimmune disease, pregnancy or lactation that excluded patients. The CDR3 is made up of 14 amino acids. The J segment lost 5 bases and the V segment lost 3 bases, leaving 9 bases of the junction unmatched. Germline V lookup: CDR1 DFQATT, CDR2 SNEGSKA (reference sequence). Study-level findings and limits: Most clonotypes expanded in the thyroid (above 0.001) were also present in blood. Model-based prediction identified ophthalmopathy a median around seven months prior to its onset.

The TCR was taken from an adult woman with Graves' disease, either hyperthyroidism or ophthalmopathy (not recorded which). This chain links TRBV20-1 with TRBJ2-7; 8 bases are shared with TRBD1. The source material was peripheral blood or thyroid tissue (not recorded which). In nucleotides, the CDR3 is TGCAGTGCTAGGGTCGGGACAGGTACGGACGAGCAGTACTTC. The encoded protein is CSARVGTGTDEQYF.